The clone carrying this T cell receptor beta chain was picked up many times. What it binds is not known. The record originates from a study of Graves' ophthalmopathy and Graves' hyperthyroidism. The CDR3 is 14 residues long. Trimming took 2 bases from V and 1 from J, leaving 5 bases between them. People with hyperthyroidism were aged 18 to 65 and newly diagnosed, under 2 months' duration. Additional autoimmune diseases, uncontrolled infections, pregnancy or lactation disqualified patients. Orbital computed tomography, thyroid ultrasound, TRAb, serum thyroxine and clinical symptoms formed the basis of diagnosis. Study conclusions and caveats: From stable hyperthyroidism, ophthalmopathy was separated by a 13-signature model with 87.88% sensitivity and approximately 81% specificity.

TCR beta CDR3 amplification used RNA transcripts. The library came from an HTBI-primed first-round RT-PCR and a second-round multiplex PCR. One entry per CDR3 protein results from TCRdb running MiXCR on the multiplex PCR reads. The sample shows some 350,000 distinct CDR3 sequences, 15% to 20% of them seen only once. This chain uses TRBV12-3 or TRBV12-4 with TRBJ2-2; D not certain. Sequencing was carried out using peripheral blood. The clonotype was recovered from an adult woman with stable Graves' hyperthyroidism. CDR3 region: CASSLFKNTGELFF. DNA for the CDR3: TGTGCCAGCAGTTTATTCAAGAACACCGGGGAGCTGTTTTTT.